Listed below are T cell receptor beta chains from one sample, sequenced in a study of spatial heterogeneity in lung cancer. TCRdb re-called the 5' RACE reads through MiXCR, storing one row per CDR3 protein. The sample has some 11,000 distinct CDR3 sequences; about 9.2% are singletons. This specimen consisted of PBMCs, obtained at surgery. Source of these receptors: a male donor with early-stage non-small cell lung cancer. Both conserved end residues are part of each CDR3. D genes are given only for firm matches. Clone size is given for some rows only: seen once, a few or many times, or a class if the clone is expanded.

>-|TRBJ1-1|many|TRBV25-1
CASSHTPISRDVRRTEAFF
TGTGCCAGCAGCCATACCCCTATCAGTCGCGACGTAAGGCGGACTGAAGCTTTCTTT
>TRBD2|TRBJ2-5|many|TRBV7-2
CASSLANFLAGDQETQYF
TGTGCCAGCAGCTTAGCGAATTTCCTAGCGGGGGACCAAGAGACCCAGTACTTC
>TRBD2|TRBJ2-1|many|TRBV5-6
CASSFPSGAGVEQFF
TGTGCCAGCAGCTTCCCCTCAGGAGCGGGGGTTGAGCAGTTCTTC
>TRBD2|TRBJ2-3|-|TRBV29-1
CSGTGLAGTDTQYF
TGCAGCGGGACCGGACTAGCGGGGACAGATACGCAGTATTTT
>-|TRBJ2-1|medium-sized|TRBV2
CASKLVLNEQFF
TGTGCCAGCAAACTAGTTCTCAATGAGCAGTTCTTC
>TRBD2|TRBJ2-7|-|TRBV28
CATRAGTRPYEQYF
TGTGCCACCAGGGCCGGGACTAGACCCTACGAGCAGTACTTC
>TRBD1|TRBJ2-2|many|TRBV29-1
CSVRVNRGPSGELFF
TGCAGCGTTCGAGTAAACAGGGGGCCTTCCGGGGAGCTGTTTTTT
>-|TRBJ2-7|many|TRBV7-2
CASSLGRSSYEQYF
TGTGCCAGCAGCTTAGGGCGGAGCTCCTACGAGCAGTACTTC
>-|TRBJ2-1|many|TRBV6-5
CASRQPPGYEQFF
TGTGCCAGCAGACAGCCCCCAGGGTATGAGCAGTTCTTC
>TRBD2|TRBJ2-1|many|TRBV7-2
CASSSGTSGGAWEQFF
TGTGCCAGCAGCTCCGGGACTAGCGGGGGGGCATGGGAGCAGTTCTTC
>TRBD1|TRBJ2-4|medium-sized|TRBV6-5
CASSRGQTNIQYF
TGTGCCAGCAGTCGGGGACAGACAAACATTCAGTACTTC
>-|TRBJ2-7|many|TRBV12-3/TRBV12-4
CASSFGQSYYEQYF
TGTGCCAGCAGCTTCGGACAGAGCTACTACGAGCAGTACTTC
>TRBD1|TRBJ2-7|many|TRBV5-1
CASSLVWDSSYEQYF
TGCGCCAGCAGCTTGGTATGGGACAGTTCCTACGAGCAGTACTTC
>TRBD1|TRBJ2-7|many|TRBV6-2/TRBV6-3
CASSYGQGAYYEQYF
TGTGCCAGCAGTTACGGGCAGGGGGCTTACTACGAGCAGTACTTC
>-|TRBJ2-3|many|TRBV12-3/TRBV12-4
CASSRQEPDTQYF
TGTGCCAGCAGTCGTCAAGAACCAGATACGCAGTATTTT
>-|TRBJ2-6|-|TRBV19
CASTLRGEGHKRANVLTF
TGTGCCAGTACCCTCCGAGGAGAGGGCCATAAGAGGGCCAACGTCCTGACTTTC
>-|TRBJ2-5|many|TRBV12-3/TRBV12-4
CASSPRRGAQETQYF
TGTGCCAGCAGCCCGAGGAGGGGCGCGCAGGAGACCCAGTACTTC
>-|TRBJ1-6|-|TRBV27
CASSLMGLGGNSPLHF
TGTGCCAGCAGTTTGATGGGGCTCGGGGGAAATTCACCCCTCCACTTT
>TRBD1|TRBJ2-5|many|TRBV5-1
CASSFLGTGGETQYF
TGCGCCAGCAGCTTCCTGGGGACAGGGGGAGAGACCCAGTACTTC
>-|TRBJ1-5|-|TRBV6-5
CASSYSNNQPQHF
TGTGCCAGCAGTTACTCGAATAATCAGCCCCAGCATTTT
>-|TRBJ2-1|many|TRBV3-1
CASSPQSYNEQFF
TGTGCCAGCAGCCCGCAATCTTACAATGAGCAGTTCTTC
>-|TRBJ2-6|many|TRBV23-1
CATLAGANVLTF
TGCGCCACCCTCGCGGGGGCCAACGTCCTGACTTTC
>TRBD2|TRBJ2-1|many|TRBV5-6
CASSLAGGHEQFF
TGTGCCAGCAGCTTGGCGGGGGGACATGAGCAGTTCTTC
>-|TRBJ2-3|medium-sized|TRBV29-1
CSVEDPKGADTQYF
TGCAGCGTTGAAGACCCAAAGGGGGCAGATACGCAGTATTTT
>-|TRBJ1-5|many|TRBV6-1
CASSEVGRGNQPQHF
TGTGCCAGCAGTGAAGTCGGCCGGGGCAATCAGCCCCAGCATTTT
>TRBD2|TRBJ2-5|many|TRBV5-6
CASSLLAGGHPGTQYF
TGTGCCAGCAGCTTACTAGCGGGGGGGCACCCAGGGACCCAGTACTTC
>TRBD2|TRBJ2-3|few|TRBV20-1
CSARRGGLTDTQYF
TGCAGTGCTAGACGGGGGGGCCTAACAGATACGCAGTATTTT
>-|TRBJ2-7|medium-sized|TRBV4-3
CASWAAGTSYEQYF
TGCGCCAGCTGGGCGGCGGGCACGTCCTACGAGCAGTACTTC
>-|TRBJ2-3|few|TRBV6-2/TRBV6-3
CASSRGQTQITDTQYF
TGTGCCAGCAGCCGCGGACAGACCCAGATCACAGATACGCAGTATTTT
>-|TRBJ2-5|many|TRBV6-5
CASTMGGGPGTQYF
TGTGCCAGCACCATGGGCGGGGGCCCTGGGACCCAGTACTTC
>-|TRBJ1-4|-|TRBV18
CASSPRLGGEEKLFF
TGTGCCAGCTCACCCCGACTCGGAGGGGAAGAAAAACTGTTTTTT
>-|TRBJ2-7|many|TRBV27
CASSLWGGGYEQYF
TGTGCCAGCAGCCTCTGGGGAGGGGGCTACGAGCAGTACTTC
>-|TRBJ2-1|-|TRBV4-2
CASSQEDPAGAYNEQFF
TGTGCCAGCAGCCAAGAGGATCCGGCAGGGGCCTACAATGAGCAGTTCTTC
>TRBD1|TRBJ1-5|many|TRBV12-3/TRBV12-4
CASSRTGGGQPQHF
TGTGCCAGCAGTCGGACAGGTGGTGGTCAGCCCCAGCATTTT
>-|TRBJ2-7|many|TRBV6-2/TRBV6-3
CASSPTAAYEQYF
TGTGCCAGCAGTCCGACCGCCGCCTACGAGCAGTACTTC
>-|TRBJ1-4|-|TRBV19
CASSHNEKLFF
TGTGCCAGTAGCCACAATGAAAAACTGTTTTTT
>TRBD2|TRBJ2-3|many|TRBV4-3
CASSQDLTSGVSTDTQYF
TGCGCCAGCAGCCAAGACCTGACTAGCGGGGTCAGCACAGATACGCAGTATTTT
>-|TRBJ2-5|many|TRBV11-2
CASSLGLRVQETQYF
TGTGCCAGCAGCTTAGGATTAAGGGTCCAAGAGACCCAGTACTTC
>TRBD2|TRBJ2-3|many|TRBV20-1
CSASYGTSGGTDTQYF
TGCAGTGCTAGTTATGGGACTAGCGGGGGCACAGATACGCAGTATTTT
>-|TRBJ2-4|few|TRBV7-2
CASSLGLGDIQYF
TGTGCCAGCAGCTTAGGATTGGGAGACATTCAGTACTTC
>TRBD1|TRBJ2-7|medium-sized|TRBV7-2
CASSLGDRLSYEQYF
TGTGCCAGCAGCTTAGGGGACAGACTATCCTACGAGCAGTACTTC
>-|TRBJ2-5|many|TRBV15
CATSRRDFQETQYF
TGTGCCACCAGCAGGCGGGACTTCCAAGAGACCCAGTACTTC
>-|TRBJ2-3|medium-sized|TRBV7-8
CASRQAGPDTQYF
TGTGCCAGCAGACAGGCCGGCCCAGATACGCAGTATTTT
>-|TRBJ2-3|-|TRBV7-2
CASSLQGLSTDTQYF
TGTGCCAGCAGCCTCCAGGGGCTAAGTACAGATACGCAGTATTTT
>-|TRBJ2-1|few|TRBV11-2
CASSLATGGREQFF
TGTGCCAGCAGCTTAGCGACGGGGGGCAGGGAGCAGTTCTTC